This T cell receptor beta chain emerged from a study of blood T cells in healthy people across ages. This clonotype came up many times. Alongside a J-beta primer mix, a sample-barcoded 5' primer served in a second PCR lasting roughly 6 to 11 cycles. TCRdb independently ran MiXCR on the 5' RACE reads; one entry per CDR3 protein. The sample contains 650,000 to 900,000 distinct CDR3 sequences, about 59% of which appear only once. Germline V gives CDR1 LGHDT, CDR2 YNNKEL (reference sequence). The germline V and J ends were trimmed by 0 bases and 6 bases, with 6 bases remaining between them. The CDR3 extends over 14 amino acids.

The chain has TRBV3-1 and TRBJ1-6; no clear D gene. The specimen was blood. The origin of this receptor is a man in his thirties or forties in good health. The CDR3 spells CASSQDRSNSPLHF. CDR3 DNA: TGTGCCAGCAGCCAAGATCGTAGTAATTCACCCCTCCACTTT. The full variable domain, its missing parts supplied by reference TRBV3-1 and TRBJ1-6, is DTAVSQTPKYLVTQMGNDKSIKCEQNLGHDTMYWYKQDSKKFLKIMFSYNNKELIINETVPNRFSPKSPDKAHLNLHINSLELGDSAVYFCASSQDRSNSPLHFGNGTRLTVT.